Presented here are 21 T cell receptor beta chains from one specimen sequenced in a study of cytomegalovirus exposure and HLA in healthy donors. Sequenced by immunoSEQ multiplex PCR; TCRdb stores in-frame clones only, minus some. The sample includes about 78,000 clones, 90% to 96% seen only once; the top ten take 1.6%. The source material was PBMCs. These receptors came from a man aged 18 to 29 in good health and CMV-seropositive.

The V and J genes are TRBV15 and TRBJ2-3; TRBD2 matches at 10 bases. After removal of 5 bases from V and 1 base from J, the junction contained 9 bases not matched to a gene. CDR1 is LNHNV, CDR2 YYDKDF, per germline (reference sequence). The CDR3 has 17 residues. The CDR3 sequence is CATSGNIAGGRTDTQYF. The CDR3 bases are TGTGCCACCAGCGGAAATATAGCGGGAGGTCGCACAGATACGCAGTATTTT. The variable domain in full, with the rest retrieved from reference TRBV15 and TRBJ2-3, is DAMVIQNPRYQVTQFGKPVTLSCSQTLNHNVMYWYQQKSSQAPKLLFHYYDKDFNNEADTPDNFQSRRPNTSFCFLDIRSPGLGDTAMYLCATSGNIAGGRTDTQYFGPGTRLTVL.

The rearrangement links TRBV15 to TRBJ1-2, with D uncertain. The V end lost 4 bases, the J end lost 2 bases, and 11 bases lay between the germline ends. CDR1 and CDR2 from the germline V gene are LNHNV and YYDKDF (reference sequence). The length of the CDR3 is 14 residues. The CDR3 nucleotides read TGTGCCACCAGCATAATCGGTCTAAACTATGGCTACACCTTC. It encodes CATSIIGLNYGYTF. Using reference TRBV15 and TRBJ1-2 for the parts outside the CDR3, the full variable domain is DAMVIQNPRYQVTQFGKPVTLSCSQTLNHNVMYWYQQKSSQAPKLLFHYYDKDFNNEADTPDNFQSRRPNTSFCFLDIRSPGLGDTAMYLCATSIIGLNYGYTFGSGTRLTVV.

V gene TRBV5-6 combines with J gene TRBJ2-7; TRBD1 aligns across 10 bases. The CDR3 has 19 residues. The J segment lost 2 bases and the V segment lost 4 bases, leaving 18 bases of the junction unmatched. Germline V lookup: CDR1 SGHDT, CDR2 YYEEEE. The CDR3 DNA sequence: TGTGCCAGCAGCCTAGGCCATAAACGCGACAGGGGGCGCCCCTACGAGCAGTACTTC. Protein: CASSLGHKRDRGRPYEQYF.

This clone was observed a single time. The chain has TRBV6-6 and TRBJ2-5; 9 bases fit TRBD2. Germline V gene lookup returns CDR1 MNHNY and CDR2 SVGAGI (reference sequence). The V segment lost 2 bases and the J segment 2 bases; nucleotides outside the gene matches: 3. The CDR3 sequence is 15 residues long. For the CDR3, the DNA is TGTGCCAGCAGTTACCAGACTAGCGGACAAGAGACCCAGTACTTC. Translating gives CASSYQTSGQETQYF.

The chain links TRBV28 to TRBJ2-7, with 9 bases matching TRBD1. Germline V gene data show CDR1 as MDHEN and CDR2 as SYDVKM. V lost 10 bases, J lost 4 bases, and 8 bases stayed unmatched. The length of the CDR3 is 13 residues. The CDR3 here is CATAPGQGYEQYF. CDR3 bases: TGTGCCACCGCGCCGGGACAGGGTTACGAGCAGTACTTC.

This rearrangement joins TRBV19 to TRBJ2-3, with D perhaps matching TRBD1 (5 bases). This CDR3 is built from 14 residues. Germline assignment: CDR1 LNHDA and CDR2 SQIVND (reference sequence). V shed 6 bases and J shed 4 bases, with 14 bases lying between them. The CDR3: CASRIPGFPDTQYF. As DNA, the CDR3 is TGTGCCAGTAGGATTCCAGGGTTCCCAGATACGCAGTATTTT.

In its sample, this clone was seen once. This chain connects TRBV28 to TRBJ2-3; 8 nucleotides agree with TRBD2. This CDR3 spans 14 amino acids. Per germline, CDR1 MDHEN and CDR2 SYDVKM. V shed 8 bases, J shed 6 bases, and the junction held 10 bases outside the gene matches. DNA of the CDR3: TGTGCCAGCCAAGGAAGCGGGAGTGGGGATACGCAGTATTTT. Residues: CASQGSGSGDTQYF.

The sample holds one count of this clone. The gene calls are TRBV30 and TRBJ1-5; D gene unclear. Germline V lookup: CDR1 GTSNPN, CDR2 SVGIG (reference sequence). The V and J ends lost 1 base and 0 bases respectively, with 10 bases between them. The CDR3 spans 15 residues. The CDR3 sequence is CAWSGEGVSNQPQHF. CDR3 nucleotides: TGTGCCTGGAGTGGCGAGGGAGTTAGCAATCAGCCCCAGCATTTT.

The V call is TRBV10-1, the J call TRBJ2-1; the match to TRBD2 covers 7 bases. The V gene's germline CDR1 is WNHNN and CDR2 SYGVQD (reference sequence). J was trimmed by 0 bases and V by 6 bases; bases with no gene match: 8. The CDR3 is 16 residues long. CDR3 DNA: TGCGCCAGCAGAACCCCGGGGGGAAGCTCCTACAATGAGCAGTTCTTC. It encodes CASRTPGGSSYNEQFF.

This chain connects TRBV19 to TRBJ1-5; 8 bases fit TRBD1. J was trimmed by 5 bases and V by 7 bases; bases with no gene match: 13. Germline CDR1 LNHDA, CDR2 SQIVND (reference sequence). The length of the CDR3 is 16 residues. Here the CDR3 DNA reads TGTGCCAGTACCCCGGGTATCCAGGGGGCCCATCAGCCCCAGCATTTT. Translating gives CASTPGIQGAHQPQHF. The full variable domain, rest sourced from reference TRBV19 and TRBJ1-5, is DGGITQSPKYLFRKEGQNVTLSCEQNLNHDAMYWYRQDPGQGLRLIYYSQIVNDFQKGDIAEGYSVSREKKESFPLTVTSAQKNPTAFYLCASTPGIQGAHQPQHFGDGTRLSIL.

The J gene is TRBJ2-2, the V gene TRBV9; 9 bases match TRBD2. V lost 0 bases, J lost 9 bases, and 9 bases stayed unmatched. This CDR3 spans 16 amino acids. CDR1 SGDLS and CDR2 YYNGEE come from the germline V gene. This chain's CDR3 is CASSVDGGRGFRELFF. CDR3 DNA sequence: TGTGCCAGCAGCGTAGATGGCGGGAGGGGTTTCCGGGAGCTGTTTTTT.

The chain uses TRBV5-1 and TRBJ2-3; 8 bases are a match to TRBD1. This CDR3 has 18 amino acids. The ends lost 0 bases at V and 1 base at J; junction bases unmatched: 10. Germline CDR1 is SGHRS and CDR2 is YFSETQ. The CDR3 DNA is TGCGCCAGCAGCTTGGCCTTCATCGACAGGGGTCGCACAGATACGCAGTATTTT. Translation: CASSLAFIDRGRTDTQYF.

As DNA, the CDR3 is TGCAGCGCGGGGGATCCTCGAACCCAGTACTTC. Translating gives CSAGDPRTQYF. The chain employs TRBV29-1 and TRBJ2-5, with TRBD2 as a possible D gene (6 bases). With 7 bases removed from V and 8 bases from J, the gap between germline ends came to 14 bases. The germline gives CDR1 SQVTM, CDR2 ANQGSEA. This CDR3 spans 11 amino acids.

The rearrangement joins TRBV2 to TRBJ1-2; D unclear. V was pared by 0 bases and J by 8 bases, with 7 bases between. The CDR3 contains 12 residues. The germline gives CDR1 SNHLY, CDR2 FYNNEI. The CDR3 nucleotides are TGTGCCAGCAGTGAAGCGAGCTTCGGCTACACCTTC. Its protein is CASSEASFGYTF.

V and J are TRBV5-4 and TRBJ1-1; D not certain. V lost 0 bases to trimming and J lost 1 base, with 4 bases between them. This CDR3 is 13 amino acids long. Germline lookup yields CDR1 SGHNT and CDR2 YYREEE (reference sequence). The CDR3: CASSLGGNTEAFF. CDR3 nucleotides: TGTGCCAGCAGCTTGGGAGGGAACACTGAAGCTTTCTTT.

This rearrangement joins TRBV4-1 to TRBJ1-1; D uncertain. Germline CDR1 reads MGHRA; CDR2 reads YSYEKL. The CDR3 covers 14 residues. Trimming cost V 0 bases and J 0 bases, with 5 bases left between them. The chain's CDR3 is CASSQDGLNTEAFF. The CDR3 DNA reads TGCGCCAGCAGCCAAGACGGGTTGAACACTGAAGCTTTCTTT.

The chain recombines TRBV9 with TRBJ2-4; 11 bases agree with TRBD2. CDR3 length: 15 amino acids. The V gene's germline CDR1 is SGDLS and CDR2 YYNGEE. J was trimmed by 6 bases and V by 3 bases; bases with no gene match: 5. CDR3 in amino acids: CASSGSGTSGNIQYF. CDR3 nucleotide sequence: TGTGCCAGCAGCGGGTCCGGGACTAGCGGAAACATTCAGTACTTC.

The rearrangement links TRBV6-1 to TRBJ2-1; 10 bases line up with TRBD2. With 3 bases clipped from V and 5 bases from J, the junction kept 10 bases outside the gene matches. The CDR3 is made up of 17 amino acids. CDR1 MNHNS and CDR2 SASEGT come from the germline V gene. CDR3 sequence reads: CASSDVYSGRTNNEQFF. The CDR3 nucleotides are TGTGCCAGCAGTGATGTCTATAGCGGGAGGACCAACAATGAGCAGTTCTTC.

The chain recombines TRBV7-8 with TRBJ2-1; D is unclear. CDR1 and CDR2 from the germline V gene are SGHVS and FQNEAQ. The CDR3 contains 13 residues. V shed 1 base and J shed 8 bases, with 9 bases lying between them. CDR3 coding DNA: TGTGCCAGCAGCTTAGGTTTAGTTGATGAGCAGTTCTTC. Residues: CASSLGLVDEQFF.

This chain uses TRBV6-4 with TRBJ2-1; 12 bases are shared with TRBD2. The CDR3 runs 15 residues. The germline gives CDR1 MRHNA, CDR2 SNTAGT. V was pared by 6 bases and J by 8 bases, with 8 bases of the junction left unmatched. This chain's CDR3 is CASSSLAGGGDEQFF. The DNA of the CDR3 is TGTGCCAGCAGCAGTCTAGCGGGAGGGGGCGATGAGCAGTTCTTC.

The CDR3 region is CASSARETQYF. Here the CDR3 DNA reads TGTGCCAGCAGCGCTAGAGAGACCCAGTACTTC. The chain uses TRBV7-2 and TRBJ2-5; D unclear. V was clipped by 5 bases and J by 4 bases, with 5 bases between them. This CDR3 comprises 11 residues. Germline V gives CDR1 SGHTA, CDR2 FQGNSA.